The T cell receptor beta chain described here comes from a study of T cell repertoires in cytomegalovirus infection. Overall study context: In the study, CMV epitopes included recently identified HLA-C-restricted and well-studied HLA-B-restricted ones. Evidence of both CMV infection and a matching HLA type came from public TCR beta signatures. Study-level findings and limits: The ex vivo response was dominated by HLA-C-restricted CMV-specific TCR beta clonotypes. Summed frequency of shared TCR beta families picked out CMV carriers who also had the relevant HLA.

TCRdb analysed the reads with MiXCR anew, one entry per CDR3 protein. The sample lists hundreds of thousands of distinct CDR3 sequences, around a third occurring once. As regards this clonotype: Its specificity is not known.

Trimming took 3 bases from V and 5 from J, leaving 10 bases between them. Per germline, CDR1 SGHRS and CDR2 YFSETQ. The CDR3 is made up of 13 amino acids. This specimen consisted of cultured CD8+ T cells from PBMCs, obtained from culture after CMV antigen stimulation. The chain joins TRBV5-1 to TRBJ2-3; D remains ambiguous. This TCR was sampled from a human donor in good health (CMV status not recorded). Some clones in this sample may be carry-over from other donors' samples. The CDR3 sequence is CASSYKTVDTQYF. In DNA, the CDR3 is TGCGCCAGCAGCTACAAGACGGTAGATACGCAGTATTTT.